The 32 T cell receptor beta chains in this list originate from one sample, sequenced in a study of T cell repertoires in cytomegalovirus infection. TCRdb processed the reads anew with MiXCR; each CDR3 protein has one entry. The sample comprises almost 500,000 distinct CDR3 sequences, roughly 12% of which are singletons, and about a tenth rests with the top ten. The sample comprised PBMCs. These receptors all stem from a human donor in good health (CMV status not recorded). Some clones in this sample may be carry-over from other donors' samples.

In its sample, this clonotype was seen many times. The chain couples TRBV28 to TRBJ2-1; 9 bases are a match to TRBD2. The V gene's germline CDR1 is MDHEN and CDR2 SYDVKM. The junction had 4 bases not matched to a gene; V was cut back by 2 bases and J by 8 bases. The CDR3 is 14 residues long. The CDR3 DNA reads as TGTGCCAGCAGTTTAAGTCTAGCGGGATATGAGCAGTTCTTC. This codes for CASSLSLAGYEQFF.

This clonotype was seen at least ten times. V and J are TRBV18 and TRBJ1-1; the match to TRBD1 covers 10 bases. This CDR3 comprises 16 residues. Trimming cost V 4 bases and J 4 bases; bases outside gene matches: 9. Per the germline V gene, CDR1 is KGHSH and CDR2 is LQKENI. The CDR3 DNA sequence: TGTGCCAGCTCACTCAGGACAGGGGGTGGTGGCACTGAAGCTTTCTTT. It encodes CASSLRTGGGGTEAFF.

At least ten counts were recorded for this clonotype. The chain uses TRBV6-4 and TRBJ2-2, with D unclear. The V and J ends lost 0 bases and 3 bases respectively, with 2 bases between them. The CDR3 consists of 13 residues. Germline V gene lookup returns CDR1 MRHNA and CDR2 SNTAGT. The CDR3 DNA sequence: TGTGCCAGCAGTGACTCGGACACCGGGGAGCTGTTTTTT. The encoded protein is CASSDSDTGELFF.

V usage is TRBV3-1 and J usage is TRBJ1-2; 7 nucleotides align to TRBD1. The CDR3 has 15 residues. The V gene end was trimmed by 3 bases and the J gene end by 4 bases; junction bases not matched to a gene: 8. CDR1 is LGHDT, CDR2 YNNKEL, per germline (reference sequence). CDR3 amino acids: CASSHEGATGYGYTF. The CDR3 DNA reads TGTGCCAGCAGCCATGAGGGGGCCACCGGCTATGGCTACACCTTC. The variable domain in full, with the rest retrieved from reference TRBV3-1 and TRBJ1-2, is DTAVSQTPKYLVTQMGNDKSIKCEQNLGHDTMYWYKQDSKKFLKIMFSYNNKELIINETVPNRFSPKSPDKAHLNLHINSLELGDSAVYFCASSHEGATGYGYTFGSGTRLTVV.

This clonotype occurred a few times. The chain couples TRBV20-1 to TRBJ2-5, with D hard to call. Trimming cost V 3 bases and J 4 bases, with 9 bases left between them. Germline CDR1 and CDR2: DFQATT and SNEGSKA (reference sequence). The CDR3 is 12 residues long. The CDR3 here is CSASDLRETQYF. The CDR3 bases are TGCAGTGCTAGCGACTTGCGAGAGACCCAGTACTTC.

This clonotype was picked up many times. This chain connects TRBV7-2 to TRBJ2-7; D is ambiguous. Germline loops: CDR1 SGHTA, CDR2 FQGNSA. This CDR3 has 13 amino acids. Trimming shortened V by 5 bases and J by 1 base, and 9 bases separated the two germline ends. Here the CDR3 DNA reads TGTGCCAGCAGCAACTCTAGATCCTACGAGCAGTACTTC. It codes for CASSNSRSYEQYF.

This clonotype appeared many times. The chain uses TRBV12-3 or TRBV12-4 and TRBJ2-1, with D tentatively TRBD2 (5 bases). Trimming left V 0 bases short and J 9 bases short, with 12 bases between. This CDR3 region has 14 residues. CDR3 sequence (DNA): TGTGCCAGCAGTTTAGCGGGAGTAAGGATTGAGCAGTTCTTC. Encoded protein: CASSLAGVRIEQFF.

In its sample, this clonotype was seen many times. The chain recombines TRBV7-2 with TRBJ2-1; 12 bases match TRBD2. CDR1 and CDR2 from the germline V gene are SGHTA and FQGNSA. The CDR3 consists of 16 residues. The ends lost 5 bases at V and 3 bases at J; junction bases unmatched: 5. The CDR3 sequence: CASSRTSGADYNEQFF. CDR3 bases: TGTGCCAGCAGCCGGACTAGCGGGGCCGACTACAATGAGCAGTTCTTC.

The sample holds many counts of this clonotype. V and J are TRBV6-2 or TRBV6-3 and TRBJ1-6; the D is unclear. Per the germline V gene, CDR1 is MNHEY and CDR2 is SVGEGT. Between the trimmed V and J ends, which lost 2 bases and 14 bases, there was a span of 10 bases. There are 12 residues in the CDR3. The CDR3 bases are TGTGCCAGCAGTTACGAGGATACCACCCTCCACTTT. Encoded protein: CASSYEDTTLHF.

This clonotype was seen at least ten times. The chain couples TRBV7-2 to TRBJ1-1; D gene unclear. The V gene lost 7 bases and the J gene lost 1 base, with 22 bases spanning the gap. Germline V gene lookup returns CDR1 SGHTA and CDR2 FQGNSA. The CDR3 loop spans 17 amino acids. In DNA, the CDR3 is TGTGCCAGCAACCTGGACCGGACGAGGCCCTCGAACACTGAAGCTTTCTTT. Translating gives CASNLDRTRPSNTEAFF.

This clonotype was picked up many times. The J gene is TRBJ2-1, the V gene TRBV9; TRBD2 is a possible D gene (6 bases). The CDR3 has 15 residues. Between the trimmed V and J ends, which lost 0 bases and 4 bases, there was a span of 11 bases. Germline V gene lookup returns CDR1 SGDLS and CDR2 YYNGEE. DNA of the CDR3: TGTGCCAGCAGCGTAGTAGCGGAGCCTTACAATGAGCAGTTCTTC. Translated: CASSVVAEPYNEQFF.

This clonotype was seen many times. V is TRBV2 and J is TRBJ2-1; D not resolved. The CDR3 sequence is 15 residues long. Trimming removed 2 bases from V and 5 bases from J, with 13 bases in between. CDR1 and CDR2 from the germline V gene are SNHLY and FYNNEI. CDR3 bases: TGTGCCAGCAGTGAAAGGCAGGAGAAAAACAATGAGCAGTTCTTC. Translating gives CASSERQEKNNEQFF. Together with reference TRBV2 and TRBJ2-1, the CDR3 gives the full variable domain: EPEVTQTPSHQVTQMGQEVILRCVPISNHLYFYWYRQILGQKVEFLVSFYNNEISEKSEIFDDQFSVERPDGSNFTLKIRSTKLEDSAMYFCASSERQEKNNEQFFGPGTRLTVL.

This clonotype has at least ten counts. V is TRBV28 and J is TRBJ1-5, with D maybe TRBD1 (6 bases). The germline V gene encodes CDR1 MDHEN and CDR2 SYDVKM. V lost 5 bases and J 3 bases, leaving 11 bases between the germline ends. This CDR3 comprises 14 residues. As DNA, the CDR3 is TGTGCCAGCAGTGATCAGGGGAACAATCAGCCCCAGCATTTT. It encodes CASSDQGNNQPQHF.

This clonotype was seen repeatedly, ten times or more. The chain has TRBV29-1 and TRBJ2-2; D gene uncertain. The CDR3 has 12 residues. CDR1 SQVTM and CDR2 ANQGSEA come from the germline V gene. The V and J ends lost 2 bases and 5 bases respectively, with 6 bases between them. The CDR3 coding sequence is TGCAGCGTTGAAAGGGTGACCGGGGAGCTGTTTTTT. It is translated as CSVERVTGELFF.

This clonotype was seen once. This chain uses TRBV3-1 with TRBJ2-1, with a possible D match to TRBD2 (6 bases). This CDR3 comprises 16 residues. CDR1 is LGHDT and CDR2 is YNNKEL in the germline V gene (reference sequence). The germline V and J ends were trimmed by 7 bases and 4 bases, with 20 bases remaining between them. The CDR3 region has the DNA TGTGCCAGCACGATCTCCGGGGCGGGATTTTACAATGAGCAGTTCTTC. Translated, it gives CASTISGAGFYNEQFF.

This clonotype was picked up many times. A junction boundary mismatches the germline segment, possibly from a read error. The chain uses TRBV7-9 and TRBJ1-2; 7 bases are shared with TRBD1. Germline CDR1 reads SEHNR; CDR2 reads FQNEAQ (reference sequence). The CDR3 spans 13 residues. CDR3 in amino acids: CASSFRDSRYKSF. CDR3 sequence (DNA): TGTGCCAGCAGCTTCCGGGACAGTCGCTACAAGTCCTTC.

This clonotype has ten or more counts. The CDR3: CASSFSGVNNEQFF. In DNA, the CDR3 is TGTGCCAGCAGCTTTAGCGGAGTCAACAATGAGCAGTTCTTC. The rearrangement uses TRBV7-9 and TRBJ2-1; perhaps TRBD2 as D (6 bases). Germline CDR1 and CDR2: SEHNR and FQNEAQ (reference sequence). V lost 3 bases, J lost 5 bases, and 11 bases lay in between. CDR3 length equals 14 residues.

The rearrangement links TRBV25-1 to TRBJ2-7; 9 bases align to TRBD2. With 10 bases clipped from V and 3 bases from J, the junction kept 7 bases outside the gene matches. Germline CDR1 and CDR2: MGHDK and SYGVNS. The CDR3 has 13 residues. The CDR3 here is CATGTSTDYEQYF. CDR3 bases: TGTGCCACTGGGACTAGCACTGACTACGAGCAGTACTTC.

This clonotype was seen a few times. This chain links TRBV15 with TRBJ2-3, with TRBD2 identical over 9 bases. CDR1 is LNHNV, CDR2 YYDKDF, per germline (reference sequence). The junction had 13 bases not matched to a gene; V was cut back by 6 bases and J by 12 bases. This CDR3 is built from 14 residues. The CDR3 DNA sequence: TGTGCCACCAGGGGAAACCTAGGGCGGGGGGGCCAGTATTTT. It specifies CATRGNLGRGGQYF.

This clonotype was seen at least ten times. The chain couples TRBV2 to TRBJ2-4; D call uncertain. In germline, CDR1 is SNHLY, CDR2 FYNNEI. V lost 2 bases and J lost 0, with 8 bases in between. The CDR3 runs to 15 residues. Here the CDR3 reads CASSELALAKNIQYF. CDR3 nucleotides: TGTGCCAGCAGTGAATTGGCTCTAGCCAAAAACATTCAGTACTTC.

This clonotype showed up many times. The chain has TRBV7-9 and TRBJ2-1; 8 bases agree with TRBD2. The J segment lost 0 bases and the V segment lost 5 bases, leaving 6 bases of the junction unmatched. From germline, CDR1 is SEHNR and CDR2 FQNEAQ (reference sequence). The CDR3 has 16 amino acids. The CDR3: CASSPRGGSSYNEQFF. The CDR3 DNA is TGTGCCAGCAGCCCCCGGGGGGGTAGCTCCTACAATGAGCAGTTCTTC.

This clonotype has more than one count but fewer than ten. V and J are TRBV20-1 and TRBJ2-7, with 12 bases lining up with TRBD2. With V trimmed by 2 bases and J by 3 bases, 8 bases remained unmatched. The CDR3 loop spans 16 amino acids. The germline CDR1 and CDR2 sequences are DFQATT and SNEGSKA (reference sequence). The DNA of the CDR3 is TGCAGTGCTAGATCGCCTAGCGGGAGGGCGGGCTACGAGCAGTACTTC. This codes for CSARSPSGRAGYEQYF.

Points on this clonotype: This may be a read error, as it is one base from a much larger clone. The CDR3 does not end in the conserved phenylalanine or tryptophan, so this is likely a read error. This chain connects TRBV20-1 to TRBJ2-7; 11 bases agree with TRBD2. The CDR3 has 19 residues. V shed 5 bases and J 3 bases; nucleotides not matched to a gene: 21. Germline values: CDR1 DFQATT, CDR2 SNEGSKA (reference sequence). The CDR3 sequence is CSADSPGASGGIYGYEQYL. In nucleotides, the CDR3 is TGCAGTGCTGACTCCCCTGGCGCTAGCGGGGGGATCTACGGCTACGAGCAGTACCTC.

This clonotype was observed at least ten times. The chain combines TRBV7-9 with TRBJ2-7; D is undetermined. Germline V lookup: CDR1 SEHNR, CDR2 FQNEAQ (reference sequence). There are 11 residues in the CDR3. Trimming removed 4 bases at V and 2 bases at J, with 3 bases between. This CDR3 reads CASSWTYEQYF. The CDR3 DNA is TGTGCCAGCAGCTGGACCTACGAGCAGTACTTC.

This clonotype turned up a few times. CDR3 coding DNA: TGTGCCAGGTCCGGGACAGCTTCTGGGGCCAACGTCCTGACTTTC. Protein product: CARSGTASGANVLTF. The chain is built from TRBV24-1 and TRBJ2-6; 7 bases are shared with TRBD1. CDR1 and CDR2 (germline): KGHDR, SFDVKD. The CDR3 has 15 residues. J lost 1 base, V lost 11 bases, and 7 bases had no gene match.

CDR3 in amino acids: CATSEPRTGDGYTF. The CDR3 nucleotides read TGTGCCACCAGTGAGCCGCGGACAGGGGACGGCTACACCTTC. The chain combines TRBV24-1 with TRBJ1-2; TRBD1 matches at 9 bases. The CDR3 totals 14 residues. CDR1 and CDR2 (germline): KGHDR, SFDVKD. V was clipped by 4 bases and J by 8 bases; unmatched bases: 7.

This clonotype was recorded at least ten times. The V and J genes are TRBV12-3 or TRBV12-4 and TRBJ2-5; 8 nucleotides agree with TRBD2. The CDR3 loop spans 14 amino acids. The J segment lost 5 bases and the V segment lost 5 bases, leaving 7 bases of the junction unmatched. CDR3 protein: CASSPGLVRETQYF. CDR3 DNA: TGTGCCAGCAGTCCGGGACTAGTCAGGGAGACCCAGTACTTC.

This clonotype has more than one count but fewer than ten. The V call is TRBV19, the J call TRBJ1-2; TRBD1 might be the D (6 bases). Germline CDR1 is LNHDA and CDR2 is SQIVND (reference sequence). The CDR3 has 13 residues. Trimming removed 6 bases at V and 4 bases at J, with 12 bases between. CDR3 amino acids: CASRAGVAYGYTF. CDR3 coding DNA: TGTGCCAGTAGGGCAGGGGTGGCCTATGGCTACACCTTC.

This clonotype was detected ten times or more. An end of the junction does not agree with germline; a read error may underlie this. The chain carries TRBV12-3 or TRBV12-4 and TRBJ1-5; TRBD1 is a possible D gene (5 bases). The CDR3 loop spans 14 amino acids. CDR3 sequence: CASSLGRGGQPQHF. The CDR3 DNA sequence: TGTGCCAGCAGCTTAGGGCGGGGCGGTCAGCCCCAGCATTTT.

CDR3 in amino acids: CSARELRGSWTQYF. The DNA of the CDR3 is TGCAGTGCTAGAGAGTTGAGGGGCTCTTGGACCCAGTACTTC. The chain employs TRBV20-1 and TRBJ2-5, with D perhaps given as TRBD1 or TRBD2 (5 bases each). CDR1 is DFQATT, CDR2 SNEGSKA, per germline (reference sequence). Trimming cost V 0 bases and J 7 bases, with 15 bases left between them. CDR3 length: 14 residues.

This clonotype was observed a handful of times. The chain is built from TRBV12-3 or TRBV12-4 and TRBJ2-4, with D possibly called TRBD1 or TRBD2 (5 bases each). There are 14 residues in the CDR3. V was shortened by 1 base and J by 6 bases, with 10 bases between the two germline ends. The CDR3 DNA reads TGTGCCAGCAGTTTAGGGGACGGTAGAAACATTCAGTACTTC. Translated: CASSLGDGRNIQYF.

This clonotype was counted ten times or more. The chain is built from TRBV20-1 and TRBJ1-1; tentative D call: TRBD1 (6 bases). Deletions cut 7 bases from V and 6 bases from J, with 18 bases between. CDR3 length equals 13 residues. The germline V gene has CDR1 DFQATT and CDR2 SNEGSKA (reference sequence). Written as DNA, the CDR3 is TGCAGTGTGTATGAGGGGGTGGACGCTGAAGCTTTCTTT. Its translation is CSVYEGVDAEAFF.